The rows below give T cell receptor beta chains drawn from one sample of a study of blood T cell repertoires in COVID-19. Measured with immunoSEQ multiplex PCR; TCRdb has only the in-frame clones, and not every one. The sample consists of about 210,000 clones, 84% of them appearing once. The sequenced sample was peripheral blood. The receptors stem from an elderly woman with COVID-19, enrolled during active disease. The CDR3 runs from the conserved cysteine through the conserved F or W. D genes are given only for firm matches. Clone size is stated in some rows and not others, as once, few, many or a class when expanded.

V gene	D gene	clone size	J gene	CDR3 DNA	CDR3 protein
TRBV13	-	once	TRBJ1-1	TGTGCCAGCAGCCGCAGGGTGAACACTGAAGCTTTCTTT	CASSRRVNTEAFF
TRBV15	-	-	TRBJ1-3	TGTGCCACCAGCAGAGATAGCTTGTTTGGAAACACCATATATTTT	CATSRDSLFGNTIYF
TRBV5-1	-	-	TRBJ1-2	TGCGCCAGCAGCTTGGGCGGGGACTATGGCTACACCTTC	CASSLGGDYGYTF
TRBV5-4	TRBD1	once	TRBJ2-5	TGTGCCAGCAAGGGACAGGGGTTTCAAGAGACCCAGTACTTC	CASKGQGFQETQYF
TRBV5-6	-	-	TRBJ1-2	TGTGCCAGCAGCTTGGGCAGGGATGGCTACACCTTC	CASSLGRDGYTF
TRBV5-1	-	-	TRBJ2-7	TGCGCCAGCAGCTTGGACAGTTTAAGGCTCTACGAGCAGTACTTC	CASSLDSLRLYEQYF
TRBV4-1	-	-	TRBJ1-3	TGCGCCAGCAGCCAAGCCTCCGGGACTTGGTTGCCCATATATTTT	CASSQASGTWLPIYF
TRBV6-5	TRBD1	-	TRBJ1-2	TGTGCCAGCAGTAGGACAGGGACTATCTATGGCTACACCTTC	CASSRTGTIYGYTF
TRBV7-9	TRBD1	-	TRBJ1-2	TGTGCCAGCGGGTCTTGGGGACAGCCTGAAGGTGGCTACACCTTC	CASGSWGQPEGGYTF
TRBV10-3	TRBD1	-	TRBJ2-3	TGTGCCATCGGGGACAGACCTAGCACAGATACGCAGTATTTT	CAIGDRPSTDTQYF
TRBV19	-	-	TRBJ2-7	TGTGCCAGTAGACGTGGGCAGGACTCCTACGAGCAGTACTTC	CASRRGQDSYEQYF
TRBV14	TRBD1	few	TRBJ1-1	TGTGCCAGCAGCACCCGGGACAGGGGGCCTTTGAACACTGAAGCTTTCTTT	CASSTRDRGPLNTEAFF
TRBV7-9	TRBD1	-	TRBJ1-1	TGTGCCAGCAGCTCACAGGGGGACGCTGAAGCTTTCTTT	CASSSQGDAEAFF
TRBV28	TRBD1	-	TRBJ2-5	TGTGCCAGCAACAGGGGAGAGACCCAGTACTTC	CASNRGETQYF
TRBV4-1	-	few	TRBJ1-2	TGCGCCAGCAGCCAAGGGGACTCTGTAAGCTATGGCTACACCTTC	CASSQGDSVSYGYTF
TRBV5-1	TRBD2	-	TRBJ2-5	TGCGCCAGCAGCAAAGGGGAACTAGCGGGACAAGAGACCCAGTACTTC	CASSKGELAGQETQYF
TRBV10-1	TRBD2	-	TRBJ2-1	TGCGCCAGCAGTGATATGGGCGGGGGGCTCAATGAGCAGTTCTTC	CASSDMGGGLNEQFF
TRBV6-1	-	-	TRBJ1-4	TGTGCCAGCAGTGGACAGGTGTCGGCAACTAATGAAAAACTGTTTTTT	CASSGQVSATNEKLFF
TRBV7-3	TRBD1	-	TRBJ2-3	TGTGCCAGCAGCGTAACAGGGGCCCACTTTCTAGATACGCAGTATTTT	CASSVTGAHFLDTQYF
TRBV7-6	TRBD2	-	TRBJ2-5	TGTGCCAGCAGCAGAACATCCGGGACTAGCACCCGGTACCAAGAGACCCAGTACTTC	CASSRTSGTSTRYQETQYF
TRBV4-1	-	-	TRBJ1-4	TGCGCCAGCAGCCTCTTTGTGGGGGAGGAAGAAAAACTGTTTTTT	CASSLFVGEEEKLFF
TRBV5-4	TRBD1	-	TRBJ1-2	TGTGCCAGCAGCTTGAATCAGGGACAGTATGGCTACACCTTC	CASSLNQGQYGYTF
TRBV19	TRBD1	-	TRBJ2-3	TGTGCCAGCCAGACAGGGAGCACAGATACGCAGTATTTT	CASQTGSTDTQYF
TRBV9	-	-	TRBJ2-1	TGTGCCAGCAGCTCCTCGGGAGTGGGTTACAATGAGCAGTTCTTC	CASSSSGVGYNEQFF
TRBV19	TRBD2	-	TRBJ2-5	TGTGCCAGTAGTATAGCTGCTAGCGGGAGGGCCGTGATGGAGACCCAGTACTTC	CASSIAASGRAVMETQYF
TRBV5-1	TRBD2	-	TRBJ2-5	TGCGCCAGCAGCTTTGGCGGGAGGGAAGAGACCCAGTACTTC	CASSFGGREETQYF